This TCR beta chain appears in the sequencing data of a study of T-cell memory formation after mild COVID-19. Germline V gene sequence: CDR1 SQVTM, CDR2 ANQGSEA. The V end was cut by 6 bases, the J end by 5 bases, with 7 bases between. CDR3 length equals 10 residues. TCR alpha and TCR beta cDNA libraries carrying sample barcodes and UMIs came from 5'RACE with constant-segment primers. One entry per CDR3 protein results from TCRdb running MiXCR on the 5' RACE reads. The sample includes 450,000 to 650,000 distinct CDR3 sequences, over 20% seen only once; the top ten take around 13%. The specimen was PBMCs or a T cell subset sorted from them (not recorded which). The receptor was derived from an adult woman who had mild COVID-19 (a few samples of this study predate the infection). Cell type and time point are not known. The chain is built from TRBV29-1 and TRBJ2-5; D not resolved. CDR3 in amino acids: CSVGWETQYF. CDR3 bases: TGCAGCGTGGGGTGGGAGACCCAGTACTTC.